Below are 25 T cell receptor beta chains sequenced from a single sample in a study of breast tumors, draining lymph nodes, adjacent tissues. Via MiXCR, TCRdb re-called the multiplex PCR reads, giving one row per CDR3 protein. This table has around 130,000 distinct CDR3 sequences, less than 35% appearing once. Samples came from axillary lymph nodes draining the breast cancer. Material for sequencing was axillary lymph node tissue. These receptors all come from a female donor with breast cancer. Some clones in this sample may be carry-over from other donors' samples.

Here the CDR3 reads CAISGGNTGELFF. Here the CDR3 DNA reads TGTGCTATCAGCGGGGGGAACACCGGGGAGCTGTTTTTT. The chain employs TRBV24-1 and TRBJ2-2; 8 nucleotides align to TRBD2. Germline V gene sequence: CDR1 KGHDR, CDR2 SFDVKD. The CDR3 spans 13 residues.

V and J are TRBV7-3 and TRBJ2-3, with 13 bases aligning to TRBD2. The V and J ends lost 4 bases and 3 bases, in that order; junction bases with no gene match: 4. The CDR3 is 16 amino acids. In germline, CDR1 is SGHTA, CDR2 FQGTGA. The CDR3 region is CASSSRTSGSTDTQYF. As DNA, the CDR3 is TGTGCCAGCAGCTCTCGGACTAGCGGGAGTACAGATACGCAGTATTTT. The variable domain in full, with the rest retrieved from reference TRBV7-3 and TRBJ2-3, is GAGVSQTPSNKVTEKGKYVELRCDPISGHTALYWYRQSLGQGPEFLIYFQGTGAADDSGLPNDRFFAVRPEGSVSTLKIQRTERGDSAVYLCASSSRTSGSTDTQYFGPGTRLTVL.

With regard to this clonotype: This sequence may be a read error, since a much larger clone differs from it by one base. The CDR3 end shows no conserved phenylalanine or tryptophan, and so a read error is likely. The CDR3 region is CASSLTLAVETQYY. The CDR3 DNA sequence: TGTGCCAGCAGCTTGACACTAGCTGTAGAGACCCAGTACTAC. This chain connects TRBV6-1 to TRBJ2-5; the D gene is possibly TRBD2 (6 bases). This CDR3 is 14 amino acids long. Per the germline V gene, CDR1 is MNHNS and CDR2 is SASEGT. Deletions cut 6 bases from V and 4 bases from J, with 15 bases between.

The chain has TRBV27 and TRBJ2-5; 11 bases map to TRBD1. CDR1 and CDR2 (germline): MNHEY, SMNVEV (reference sequence). J was trimmed by 4 bases and V by 4 bases; bases with no gene match: 11. The CDR3 is 17 amino acids. DNA for the CDR3: TGTGCCAGCAGTTCCCTCACCCTGGGACAGGGGGGAGAGACCCAGTACTTC. This sequence encodes CASSSLTLGQGGETQYF.

This clonotype was observed a few times. The chain combines TRBV4-1 with TRBJ1-1; D unresolved. V was pared by 0 bases and J by 5 bases, with 7 bases between. Germline CDR1 MGHRA, CDR2 YSYEKL. The CDR3 covers 13 residues. The CDR3 sequence is CASSQERVTEAFF. The CDR3 bases are TGCGCCAGCAGCCAAGAGAGGGTTACTGAAGCTTTCTTT.

V usage is TRBV2 and J usage is TRBJ1-6; weak D call: TRBD1 (6 bases). V was trimmed by 4 bases and J by 6 bases, leaving 10 bases between them. This CDR3 has 14 amino acids. From germline, CDR1 is SNHLY and CDR2 FYNNEI. CDR3 loop: CASSGQGINSPLHF. For the CDR3, the DNA is TGTGCCAGCAGTGGGCAGGGGATTAATTCACCCCTCCACTTT.

This clonotype was found many times. CDR3 residues: CSAVTQTGESRGYTF. In nucleotides, the CDR3 is TGCAGTGCCGTCACCCAGACAGGGGAATCTCGTGGCTACACCTTC. The rearrangement joins TRBV20-1 to TRBJ1-2, with 8 bases aligning to TRBD1. V shed 6 bases and J 7 bases; nucleotides not matched to a gene: 16. CDR3 length: 15 amino acids. CDR1 is DFQATT and CDR2 is SNEGSKA in the germline V gene (reference sequence).

This clonotype was seen only a few times. This sequence joins TRBV5-8 and TRBJ2-4; 10 positions agree with TRBD1. V shed 3 bases and J 0 bases; nucleotides not matched to a gene: 6. The CDR3 sequence is 17 residues long. CDR1 and CDR2 (germline): SGHTS, YDEGEE. CDR3 in DNA: TGTGCCAGCAGCTCGGGACAGGGGATCGTAGCCAAAAACATTCAGTACTTC. It encodes CASSSGQGIVAKNIQYF.

V and J are TRBV29-1 and TRBJ2-2; 7 bases line up with TRBD2. Losses at the gene ends were 1 base for V and 5 bases for J; bases not matched to a gene: 7. The CDR3 loop spans 15 amino acids. CDR1 is SQVTM and CDR2 is ANQGSEA in the germline V gene. The CDR3: CSVEGGGLETGELFF. The CDR3 nucleotides are TGCAGCGTTGAAGGGGGGGGATTAGAGACCGGGGAGCTGTTTTTT.

This clonotype was seen ten or more times. DNA of the CDR3: TGTGCCAGCAGCATCTCGGGGGAAAAACTGTTTTTT. Residues: CASSISGEKLFF. The chain recombines TRBV7-9 with TRBJ1-4; D unresolved. Germline values: CDR1 SEHNR, CDR2 FQNEAQ (reference sequence). This CDR3 contains 12 residues. V was clipped by 5 bases and J by 8 bases, with 9 bases between them.

The rearrangement joins TRBV7-3 to TRBJ2-3, with TRBD2 matching over 12 bases. J gave up 4 bases and V 0 bases, and 2 bases lay outside the gene matches. Germline values: CDR1 SGHTA, CDR2 FQGTGA. The length of the CDR3 is 16 residues. CDR3 nucleotide sequence: TGTGCCAGCAGCTTAACGACTAGCGGGGGCTCAGATACGCAGTATTTT. Translating gives CASSLTTSGGSDTQYF.

This clonotype was detected ten times or more. Given a much more abundant clone one base away, this may be a read error. The CDR3 DNA follows: TGCGCCAGCAGCCAGGGACAGGGGGCCTGCAATGAGCAGTTCTTC. The encoded protein is CASSQGQGACNEQFF. The chain joins TRBV5-1 to TRBJ2-1; 12 nucleotides agree with TRBD1. The CDR3 is 15 amino acids. The V gene end was trimmed by 4 bases and the J gene end by 6 bases; junction bases not matched to a gene: 5. Per germline, CDR1 SGHRS and CDR2 YFSETQ.

This clonotype has at least ten counts. The V call is TRBV20-1, the J call TRBJ2-6; D possibly corresponds to TRBD2 (7 bases). With 2 bases removed from V and 4 bases from J, the gap between germline ends came to 12 bases. There are 15 residues in the CDR3. Germline V lookup: CDR1 DFQATT, CDR2 SNEGSKA (reference sequence). The chain's CDR3 is CSARKQGLGANVLTF. For the CDR3, the DNA is TGCAGTGCTAGAAAACAGGGACTAGGGGCCAACGTCCTGACTTTC.

This clonotype has ten or more counts. V gene TRBV11-3 combines with J gene TRBJ2-1, with 11 positions matching TRBD1. Looked up from germline, CDR1 is SGHNT and CDR2 is YENEEA. The CDR3 consists of 15 residues. J gave up 6 bases and V 5 bases, and 6 bases lay outside the gene matches. CDR3 DNA: TGTGCCAGCAGCCTTGGACAGGGGGCGGTCAATGAGCAGTTCTTC. This sequence encodes CASSLGQGAVNEQFF.

The chain carries TRBV11-2 and TRBJ1-1; tentatively, D is TRBD1 (5 bases). The V end lost 1 base, the J end lost 3 bases, and 12 bases lay between the germline ends. The CDR3 is made up of 15 amino acids. Germline CDR1 SGHAT, CDR2 FQNNGV. This CDR3 is CASSLAWGNYTEAFF. The DNA for the CDR3 is TGTGCCAGCAGCTTAGCTTGGGGGAATTACACTGAAGCTTTCTTT.

This clonotype was recorded many times. The conserved final phenylalanine or tryptophan is absent from the CDR3, which likely points to a read error. This chain uses TRBV4-3 with TRBJ2-7, with D perhaps matching TRBD1 or TRBD2 (5 bases each). V was trimmed by 0 bases and J by 2 bases, leaving 17 bases between them. The CDR3 has 17 amino acids. Germline CDR1 is LGHNA and CDR2 is YSLEER. The chain's CDR3 is CASSQEGRRGATYEQYI. CDR3 bases: TGCGCCAGCAGCCAAGAGGGAAGGAGAGGGGCTACCTACGAGCAGTACATC.

This clonotype has ten or more counts. The CDR3 nucleotides are TGTGCCAGCAGCCCGAAAGGGGTAGGGTTCGACCAGCCCCAGCATTTT. It is translated as CASSPKGVGFDQPQHF. The chain links TRBV7-2 to TRBJ1-5; D is possibly TRBD1 (5 bases). The CDR3 spans 16 residues. Trimming took 5 bases from V and 7 from J, leaving 21 bases between them. Germline V gene sequence: CDR1 SGHTA, CDR2 FQGNSA.

The V call is TRBV13, the J call TRBJ2-1; unclear D gene. Germline V gene sequence: CDR1 PRHDT, CDR2 FYEKMQ (reference sequence). The V end was cut by 2 bases, the J end by 12 bases, with 11 bases between. The CDR3 consists of 12 residues. The CDR3 DNA is TGTGCCAGCAGCTTACCGGCAGATACGCAGTTCTTC. As protein: CASSLPADTQFF.

At least ten counts were recorded for this clonotype. The V call is TRBV4-1, the J call TRBJ2-1; 8 bases line up with TRBD1. Germline loops: CDR1 MGHRA, CDR2 YSYEKL. The CDR3 is made up of 18 amino acids. With V trimmed by 4 bases and J by 1 base, 12 bases remained unmatched. The chain's CDR3 is CASSPILIRGLSYNEQFF. DNA for the CDR3: TGCGCCAGCAGCCCGATTCTGATCAGGGGGCTGTCCTACAATGAGCAGTTCTTC.

This chain connects TRBV29-1 to TRBJ1-2; D may be TRBD1 (6 bases). Trimming took 5 bases from V and 2 from J, leaving 9 bases between them. Germline CDR1 is SQVTM and CDR2 is ANQGSEA. The CDR3 runs to 12 residues. The chain's CDR3 is CSVYGQNYGYTF. The CDR3 bases are TGCAGCGTTTACGGACAGAACTATGGCTACACCTTC. Using reference TRBV29-1 and TRBJ1-2 for the parts outside the CDR3, the full variable domain is SAVISQKPSRDICQRGTSLTIQCQVDSQVTMMFWYRQQPGQSLTLIATANQGSEATYESGFVIDKFPISRPNLTFSTLTVSNMSPEDSSIYLCSVYGQNYGYTFGSGTRLTVV.

This clonotype was detected many times. The rearrangement uses TRBV18 and TRBJ2-3, with D perhaps matching TRBD1 or TRBD2 (5 bases each). This CDR3 contains 15 residues. The V gene lost 1 base and the J gene lost 6 bases, with 14 bases spanning the gap. Germline V gene sequence: CDR1 KGHSH, CDR2 LQKENI. The CDR3 spells CASSPQGMRGDTQYF. For the CDR3, the DNA is TGTGCCAGCTCACCACAGGGAATGAGGGGCGATACGCAGTATTTT.

This clonotype was seen ten or more times. This rearrangement joins TRBV7-3 to TRBJ2-3; 10 bases match TRBD2. Germline CDR1 reads SGHTA; CDR2 reads FQGTGA. With 0 bases clipped from V and 5 bases from J, the junction kept 8 bases outside the gene matches. This CDR3 is 17 amino acids long. DNA for the CDR3: TGTGCCAGCAGCTTAACGGGCCAACTAGCGGGGCTAGATACGCAGTATTTT. This encodes CASSLTGQLAGLDTQYF.

On this clonotype itself: This may be a read error, as it is one base from a much larger clone. The rearrangement uses TRBV5-1 and TRBJ2-1, with 7 bases identical to TRBD1. CDR3 length: 14 amino acids. Looked up from germline, CDR1 is SGHRS and CDR2 is YFSETQ. V dropped 4 bases and J dropped 2; count of bases not matched to a gene: 3. Written as DNA, the CDR3 is TGCGCCAGCAGCAGGGGGCCCCCCTACAATGAGCAGTTCTTC. Encoded protein: CASSRGPPYNEQFF.

The chain links TRBV4-2 to TRBJ1-4; 10 nucleotides line up with TRBD1. This CDR3 is 20 amino acids long. From germline, CDR1 is LGHNA and CDR2 YNFKEQ. The trim removed 4 bases at V and 0 bases at J, leaving 14 bases unmatched. In DNA, the CDR3 is TGTGCCAGCAGCCTCGCGGGTAGGACAGGGGGAACAGCAACTAATGAAAAACTGTTTTTT. Protein: CASSLAGRTGGTATNEKLFF.

This clonotype was detected once. The CDR3 protein is CASSLSRVLTGTYNEQFF. The CDR3 nucleotides are TGTGCCAGCAGCTTAAGTCGGGTTTTGACAGGGACCTACAATGAGCAGTTCTTC. The chain has TRBV7-3 and TRBJ2-1; 7 bases align to TRBD1. The CDR3 is made up of 18 amino acids. Germline V gene sequence: CDR1 SGHTA, CDR2 FQGTGA. V lost 1 base and J lost 2; bases outside the gene matches: 11.